This TCR beta chain was recorded in a study of shared clonotypes between healthy human individuals. Looked up from germline, CDR1 is LGHNA and CDR2 is YNFKEQ. Trimming cost V 1 base and J 0 bases; bases outside gene matches: 6. This CDR3 is 16 amino acids long. This clone has more than one count but fewer than ten. Sequenced by immunoSEQ multiplex PCR; TCRdb stores in-frame clones only, minus some. Here the sample spans 650,000 to 700,000 clones, around 91% being singletons. This chain links TRBV4-2 with TRBJ2-7; 7 bases line up with TRBD1. The TCR originated in a man in his late teens or twenties in good health. Some clones in this sample may be carry-over from other donors' samples. The sample comprised memory CD8+ T cells from PBMCs. Subset denoted: CD45RO+ cells pooled with CCR7-negative TemRA cells. The CDR3 region has the DNA TGTGCCAGCAGCCAAGGTAGTTGGGACAGCTCCTACGAGCAGTACTTC. This sequence encodes CASSQGSWDSSYEQYF.